These T cell receptor beta chains were read from a single sample in a study of blood T cell repertoires in COVID-19. The assay was immunoSEQ multiplex PCR, and TCRdb's table has in-frame clones only and misses some. The sample holds 130,000 to 150,000 clones, approximately 80% seen once. The sample comprised peripheral blood. The receptors originated from a woman aged 40 to 55 with active or convalescent COVID-19. The CDR3 runs from the conserved cysteine through the conserved F or W. D genes are given only for firm matches. A clone size is listed for some rows: how often the clone was seen (once, few, many), or a class if it is expanded.

NA,TRBV19,TRBJ1-5,NA,CASSGQGMVSNQPQHF,TGTGCCAGTAGTGGTCAGGGAATGGTGAGCAATCAGCCCCAGCATTTT
NA,TRBV28,TRBJ1-5,NA,CASSFPSNGNQPQHF,TGTGCCAGCAGTTTCCCCAGTAACGGCAATCAGCCCCAGCATTTT
TRBD2,TRBV19,TRBJ2-7,once,CASRDSGRRNEQYF,TGTGCCAGTAGGGATAGCGGGAGAAGAAACGAGCAGTACTTC
NA,TRBV27,TRBJ1-6,NA,CASSLGGRDLHF,TGTGCCAGCAGCTTAGGCGGGCGGGACCTCCACTTT
TRBD1,TRBV27,TRBJ1-1,NA,CASSPWTGNTEAFF,TGTGCCAGCAGTCCCTGGACAGGGAACACTGAAGCTTTCTTT
TRBD1,TRBV27,TRBJ2-2,NA,CASSFLQGKAGELFF,TGTGCCAGCAGTTTTCTACAGGGGAAGGCCGGGGAGCTGTTTTTT
NA,TRBV5-6,TRBJ2-2,NA,CASSLAPLNTGELFF,TGTGCCAGCAGCTTGGCCCCTTTAAACACCGGGGAGCTGTTTTTT
NA,TRBV30,TRBJ1-1,NA,CAWSVPRGSFF,TGTGCCTGGAGTGTACCCAGGGGATCTTTCTTT
NA,TRBV21-1,TRBJ2-7,NA,CASSKEGRGTAYEQYF,TGTGCCAGCAGCAAAGAGGGTCGAGGGACAGCCTACGAGCAGTACTTC
TRBD1,TRBV3-1/TRBV3-2,TRBJ2-2,once,CASSDRGVGTGELFF,TGTGCCAGCAGCGACAGGGGGGTGGGCACCGGGGAGCTGTTTTTT
NA,TRBV11-2,TRBJ1-1,many,CASSEDSAVYTEAFF,TGTGCCAGCAGCGAGGACAGTGCTGTTTACACTGAAGCTTTCTTT
TRBD1,TRBV11-2,TRBJ2-5,NA,CASSLVTGASETQYF,TGTGCCAGCAGCTTAGTGACAGGGGCGTCAGAGACCCAGTACTTC
TRBD2,TRBV19,TRBJ2-1,NA,CASSPSGRAYNEQFF,TGTGCCAGCAGCCCCAGCGGGAGGGCCTACAATGAGCAGTTCTTC
NA,TRBV3-1/TRBV3-2,TRBJ2-5,NA,CASSQGSGPLATQYF,TGTGCCAGCAGCCAAGGGTCTGGGCCCCTCGCAACCCAGTACTTC
NA,TRBV6-5,TRBJ2-1,NA,CASSNMRRYNEQFF,TGTGCCAGCAGTAACATGAGGAGGTACAATGAGCAGTTCTTC
TRBD1,TRBV28,TRBJ1-2,NA,CASSSGTGPVWGYTF,TGTGCCAGCAGTTCCGGGACAGGTCCGGTGTGGGGCTACACCTTC
TRBD2,TRBV19,TRBJ2-1,once,CASSMGRVLAGGYNEQFF,TGTGCCAGTAGTATGGGAAGGGTACTAGCGGGAGGGTACAATGAGCAGTTCTTC
TRBD2,TRBV28,TRBJ2-1,few,CASSFAGRTYSGGGDEQFF,TGTGCCAGCAGTTTCGCCGGGAGGACTTATAGCGGGGGGGGAGATGAGCAGTTCTTC
NA,TRBV5-4,TRBJ2-1,NA,CASSVFGGEQFF,TGTGCCAGCAGCGTCTTTGGGGGGGAGCAGTTCTTC
TRBD1,TRBV4-1,TRBJ1-2,NA,CASSQGRTGGTYGYTF,TGCGCCAGCAGCCAAGGCCGGACAGGGGGCACCTATGGCTACACCTTC
TRBD1,TRBV6-5,TRBJ1-1,NA,CACYRGMNTEAFF,TGTGCCTGTTACAGGGGCATGAACACTGAAGCTTTCTTT
NA,TRBV5-1,TRBJ2-2,NA,CASSLVAANTGELFF,TGCGCCAGCAGCTTGGTGGCAGCGAACACCGGGGAGCTGTTTTTT
NA,TRBV18,TRBJ2-6,NA,CASSPPTGSAGANVLTF,TGTGCCAGCTCACCACCTACGGGGAGCGCTGGGGCCAACGTCCTGACTTTC
TRBD2,TRBV7-2,TRBJ2-3,NA,CASSLGGVYTDTQYF,TGTGCCAGCAGCTTGGGGGGGGTGTACACAGATACGCAGTATTTT
NA,TRBV3-1/TRBV3-2,TRBJ2-7,NA,CASSQAWGQGLFWQYF,NA
NA,TRBV27,TRBJ1-3,NA,CASSLSQNYLGNTIYF,TGTGCCAGCAGTTTATCGCAAAACTATCTTGGAAACACCATATATTTT
NA,TRBV20-1,TRBJ1-4,few,CSAPRRGKLFF,TGCAGTGCTCCCCGGCGGGGAAAACTGTTTTTT
NA,TRBV20-1,TRBJ1-5,NA,CSASPQGGQPQHF,TGCAGTGCTAGTCCTCAGGGCGGTCAGCCCCAGCATTTT
TRBD1,TRBV5-1,TRBJ1-2,NA,CASSLAVSGGRSGYTF,TGCGCCAGCAGCTTGGCCGTGTCAGGGGGGCGTTCTGGCTACACCTTC
TRBD1,TRBV28,TRBJ1-5,NA,CASSPPSGTGSQPQHF,TGTGCCAGCAGTCCCCCGTCCGGGACAGGGAGTCAGCCCCAGCATTTT
NA,TRBV4-3,TRBJ2-3,NA,CASSQEAGYTQYF,TGCGCCAGCAGCCAAGAAGCGGGTTACACGCAGTATTTT
TRBD2,TRBV28,TRBJ2-5,NA,CATRLASRETQYF,TGTGCCACCCGACTAGCGAGCAGAGAGACCCAGTACTTC
NA,TRBV15,TRBJ1-3,NA,CATSRVRGISGNTIYF,TGTGCCACCAGCAGAGTACGGGGGATCTCTGGAAACACCATATATTTT
NA,TRBV28,TRBJ1-5,NA,CASSLSGFQPQHF,TGTGCCAGCAGTTTATCAGGGTTTCAGCCCCAGCATTTT
TRBD2,TRBV27,TRBJ2-2,NA,CASSLASGSGVVTGELFF,TGTGCCAGCAGTTTGGCTAGCGGGAGTGGCGTCGTGACCGGGGAGCTGTTTTTT
TRBD1,TRBV2,TRBJ1-4,NA,CASRRQGINEKLFF,TGTGCCAGCAGGAGACAGGGGATAAATGAAAAACTGTTTTTT
TRBD1,TRBV9,TRBJ2-7,NA,CASSVGGGGYEQYF,TGTGCCAGCAGCGTAGGAGGGGGCGGATACGAGCAGTACTTC